The present T cell receptor beta chain was sequenced within a study of CD8 T cells in ankylosing spondylitis. V was cut by 0 bases and J by 6 bases, with 6 bases left in between. The length of the CDR3 is 12 residues. The V gene's germline CDR1 is MNHEY and CDR2 SVGAGI. In this sample, this clonotype turned up many times. Using its own MiXCR run on the 5' RACE reads, TCRdb lists one record per CDR3 protein. The repertoire holds about 250,000 distinct CDR3 sequences, with roughly 32% as singletons. The specimen was blood, either unsorted or a sorted T cell fraction (not recorded which). V usage is TRBV6-5 and J usage is TRBJ2-7, with unresolved D. The TCR sequence derives from a male donor with ankylosing spondylitis or in good health (not recorded which). CDR3 loop: CASSYSNGEQYF. As DNA, the CDR3 is TGTGCCAGCAGTTACTCGAATGGCGAGCAGTACTTC.